The entry below describes one TCR beta chain. Germline V CDR1 and CDR2: LNHDA, SQIVND (reference sequence). V dropped 7 bases and J dropped 5; count of bases not matched to a gene: 8. This CDR3 has 15 residues. Original methodology: Reference gene primer amplification in the assay estimated nucleated cell counts. Sequencing was performed with immunoSEQ multiplex PCR; in TCRdb, only in-frame clones are kept and a portion is missing. V, J and clone size are taken as reported in that table, and D and trimming were inferred from the DNA itself. The data show tens of thousands of clones, roughly 85% seen once. This entry comes from a study of blood T cell repertoires in COVID-19. As for the study in general: PBMCs, B-cell-depleted T cells, or T cells were the source of the cDNA or gDNA that made up the material.

The specimen sequenced was peripheral blood. This clonotype was obtained from a man aged 55 to 70 with active or convalescent COVID-19. V and J are TRBV19 and TRBJ2-3, with 11 bases lining up with TRBD2. The DNA for the CDR3 is TGTGCCAGTACTTCAACGACTAGCGGGGTAGATACGCAGTATTTT. Amino acids: CASTSTTSGVDTQYF.